The clone carrying this TCR beta chain was counted many times. Antigen specificity is unknown. This specimen belongs to a study of early T cells in non-severe SARS-CoV-2 infection. General study findings and limits: Matches to VDJdb favored anti-spike CD8 responses and missed private and CD4 specificities.

Germline V gives CDR1 MNHEY, CDR2 SMNVEV (reference sequence). The V end was cut by 0 bases, the J end by 4 bases, with 12 bases between. The CDR3 has 15 amino acids. The TCR library protocol attached unique molecular identifiers to the individual cDNA molecules. A single record per CDR3 protein comes from TCRdb applying MiXCR to the 5' RACE reads. Of some 30,000 distinct CDR3 sequences in the sample, over 3.5% are singletons; the top ten hold about 6%. The rearrangement links TRBV27 to TRBJ1-2; a possible D gene is TRBD1 (5 bases). The origin of this receptor is an adult who was a healthcare worker with PCR-confirmed SARS-CoV-2 infection or an uninfected control (not recorded which). The sequenced material came from whole blood. The CDR3 spells CASSLSRTSFYGYTF. Written as DNA, the CDR3 is TGTGCCAGCAGTTTATCCCGGACAAGCTTCTATGGCTACACCTTC.